This TCR beta chain was documented in a study of blood T cell repertoires in COVID-19. About the study: Researchers got acute and convalescent COVID-19 samples from the United States, Italy and Spain. PBMCs, B-cell-depleted T cells, or T cells provided the cDNA or gDNA that made up the material.

CDR1 and CDR2 (germline): SGHKS, YYEKEE (reference sequence). This CDR3 is built from 13 residues. With 1 base removed from V and 2 bases from J, the gap between germline ends came to 7 bases. Study processing details: Amplifying reference gene primers gave estimates of nucleated cell counts. The table came from immunoSEQ multiplex PCR; TCRdb's copy has only in-frame clones and leaves some out. The DNA was the basis for D and trimming; V, J and clone size are from that table. Of roughly 60,000 clones listed, 77% are singletons. The sequenced material came from peripheral blood. The genes are TRBV5-5 and TRBJ2-7; a weak D match, TRBD1 (5 bases). The clonotype originates from a human donor in a cohort sampled during active COVID-19. This chain's CDR3 is CASSLSQAYEQYF. Written as DNA, the CDR3 is TGTGCCAGCAGCTTGTCACAGGCCTACGAGCAGTACTTC.